The sequence of this T cell receptor (beta chain) was determined in a study of shared clonotypes between healthy human individuals. Measured with immunoSEQ multiplex PCR; TCRdb has only the in-frame clones, and not every one. Seen here are 2 million to 2.5 million clones, roughly 92% observed once, and the top ten hold approximately 0.39%. The CDR3 loop spans 14 amino acids. The trim removed 6 bases at V and 7 bases at J, leaving 3 bases unmatched. From germline, CDR1 is MNHNY and CDR2 SVGAGI (reference sequence). V usage is TRBV6-6 and J usage is TRBJ1-6, with 10 bases identical to TRBD1. This TCR came from a man aged 18 to 29 in good health. Some clones in this sample may be carry-over from other donors' samples. Material: naive CD4+ T cells from PBMCs. As to subset: CD45RA+ positively selected. CDR3 nucleotides: TGTGCCAGCAGCTCGACAGGGGGCAATTCACCCCTCCACTTT. Its protein is CASSSTGGNSPLHF.